This T cell receptor beta chain derives from a study of radiotherapy plus CTLA-4 blockade in lung cancer. At the level of the study: Overall, around 18% of patients showed an objective response, while about 30% attained disease control.

As concerns this clone: The antigen is undetermined.

The assay was immunoSEQ multiplex PCR, and TCRdb's table has in-frame clones only and misses some. The table shows roughly 53,000 clones, with 84% occurring only once. V lost 4 bases to trimming and J lost 4 bases; unmatched junction nucleotides: 10. The CDR3 is 15 amino acids. Study results and caveats: Radiotherapy with ipilimumab was followed by blood expansion of tumor-derived clones. Reported findings show early blood T cell clone dynamics, with interferon-beta, best predicted response.

The source was peripheral blood, collected from a patient treated with radiotherapy plus ipilimumab. This rearrangement joins TRBV5-3 to TRBJ1-1; TRBD1 matches 7 bases. Being an ORF, TRBV5-3 has a function that is uncertain. This sequence was found in a human donor with non-small cell lung cancer whose response to radiotherapy plus ipilimumab could not be evaluated. In DNA, the CDR3 is TGTGCCAGAAGCGCTGGGACAGATCCGGGCACTGAAGCTTTCTTT. Its translation is CARSAGTDPGTEAFF.